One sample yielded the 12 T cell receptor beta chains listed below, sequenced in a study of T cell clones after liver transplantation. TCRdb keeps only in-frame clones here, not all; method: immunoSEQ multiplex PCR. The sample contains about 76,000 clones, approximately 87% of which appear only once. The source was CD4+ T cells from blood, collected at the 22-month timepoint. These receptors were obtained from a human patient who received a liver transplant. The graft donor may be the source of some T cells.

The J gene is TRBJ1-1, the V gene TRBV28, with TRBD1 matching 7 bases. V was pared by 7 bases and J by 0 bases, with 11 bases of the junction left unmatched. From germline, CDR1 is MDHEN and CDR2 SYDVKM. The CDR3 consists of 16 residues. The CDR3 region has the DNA TGTGCCAGCATAAGACAGGGAACAAACATGAACACTGAAGCTTTCTTT. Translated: CASIRQGTNMNTEAFF.

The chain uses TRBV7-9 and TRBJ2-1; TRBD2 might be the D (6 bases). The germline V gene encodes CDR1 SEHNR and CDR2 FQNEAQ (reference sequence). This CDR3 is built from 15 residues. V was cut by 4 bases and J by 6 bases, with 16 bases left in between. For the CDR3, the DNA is TGTGCCAGCAGCTCGACTAGTTCGGAGCTCAATGAGCAGTTCTTC. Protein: CASSSTSSELNEQFF.

The CDR3 reads CASSYSSNQPQHF. In nucleotides, the CDR3 is TGTGCCAGCAGTTACTCAAGCAATCAGCCCCAGCATTTT. The J gene is TRBJ1-5, the V gene TRBV6-6; D not resolved. CDR1 and CDR2 (germline): MNHNY, SVGAGI (reference sequence). The V gene lost 0 bases and the J gene lost 1 base, with 1 base spanning the gap. The CDR3 has 13 residues.

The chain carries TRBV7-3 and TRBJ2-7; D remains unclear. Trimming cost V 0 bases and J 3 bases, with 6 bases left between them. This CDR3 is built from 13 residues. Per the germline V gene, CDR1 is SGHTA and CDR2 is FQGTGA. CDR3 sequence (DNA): TGTGCCAGCAGCTTAACCCGCGACTACGAGCAGTACTTC. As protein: CASSLTRDYEQYF.

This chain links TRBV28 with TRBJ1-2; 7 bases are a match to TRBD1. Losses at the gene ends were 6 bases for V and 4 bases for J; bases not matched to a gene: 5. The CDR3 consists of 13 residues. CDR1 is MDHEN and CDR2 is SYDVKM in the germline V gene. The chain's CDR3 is CASRPGQSYGYTF. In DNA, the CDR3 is TGTGCCAGCAGGCCGGGACAGTCCTATGGCTACACCTTC.

The CDR3 is CASSRAGHNEKLFF. In DNA, the CDR3 is TGTGCCAGCTCACGGGCGGGCCATAATGAAAAACTGTTTTTT. This chain connects TRBV18 to TRBJ1-4, with D hard to call. The CDR3 is made up of 14 amino acids. CDR1 is KGHSH and CDR2 is LQKENI in the germline V gene. V lost 4 bases, J lost 4 bases, and 10 bases lay in between.

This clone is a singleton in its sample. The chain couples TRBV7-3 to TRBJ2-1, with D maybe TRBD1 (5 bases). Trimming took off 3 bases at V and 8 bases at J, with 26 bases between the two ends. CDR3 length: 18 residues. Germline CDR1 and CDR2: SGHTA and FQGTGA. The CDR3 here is CASSFRAPMQGIVDEQFF. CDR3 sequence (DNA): TGTGCCAGCAGCTTTAGGGCGCCGATGCAGGGAATCGTCGATGAGCAGTTCTTC.

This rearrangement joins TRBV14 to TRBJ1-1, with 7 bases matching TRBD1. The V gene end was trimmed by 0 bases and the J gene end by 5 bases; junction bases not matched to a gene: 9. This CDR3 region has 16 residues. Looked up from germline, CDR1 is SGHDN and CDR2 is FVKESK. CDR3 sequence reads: CASSQEWAGGVTEAFF. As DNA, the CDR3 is TGTGCCAGCAGCCAAGAATGGGCAGGGGGTGTAACTGAAGCTTTCTTT. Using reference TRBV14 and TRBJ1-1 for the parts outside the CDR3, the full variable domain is EAGVTQFPSHSVIEKGQTVTLRCDPISGHDNLYWYRRVMGKEIKFLLHFVKESKQDESGMPNNRFLAERTGGTYSTLKVQPAELEDSGVYFCASSQEWAGGVTEAFFGQGTRLTVV.

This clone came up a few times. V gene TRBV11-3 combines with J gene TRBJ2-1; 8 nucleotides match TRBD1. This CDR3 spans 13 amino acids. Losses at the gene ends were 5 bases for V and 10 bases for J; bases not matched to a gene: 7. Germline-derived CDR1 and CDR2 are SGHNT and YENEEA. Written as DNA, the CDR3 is TGTGCCAGCAGCCCATCTCGGACAGGGGAGCAGTTCTTC. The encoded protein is CASSPSRTGEQFF.

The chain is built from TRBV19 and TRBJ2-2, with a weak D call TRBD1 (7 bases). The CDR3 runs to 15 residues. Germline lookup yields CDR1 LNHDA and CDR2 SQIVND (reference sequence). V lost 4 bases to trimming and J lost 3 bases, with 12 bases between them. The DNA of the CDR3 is TGTGCCAGTAGTAGGGGGGACAGAGACACCGGGGAGCTGTTTTTT. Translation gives CASSRGDRDTGELFF.

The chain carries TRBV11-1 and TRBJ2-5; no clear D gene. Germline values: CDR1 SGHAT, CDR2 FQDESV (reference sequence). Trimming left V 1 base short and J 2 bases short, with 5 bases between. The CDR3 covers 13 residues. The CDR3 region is CASSLGLQETQYF. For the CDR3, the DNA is TGTGCCAGCAGCTTAGGGCTACAAGAGACCCAGTACTTC.

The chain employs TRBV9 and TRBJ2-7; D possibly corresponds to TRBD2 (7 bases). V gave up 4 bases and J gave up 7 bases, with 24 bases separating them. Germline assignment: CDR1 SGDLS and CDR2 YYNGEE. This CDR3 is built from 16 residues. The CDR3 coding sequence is TGTGCCAGCAGCAACCGCCCCATGGGGGGGGCCGAGGAGCAGTACTTC. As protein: CASSNRPMGGAEEQYF.